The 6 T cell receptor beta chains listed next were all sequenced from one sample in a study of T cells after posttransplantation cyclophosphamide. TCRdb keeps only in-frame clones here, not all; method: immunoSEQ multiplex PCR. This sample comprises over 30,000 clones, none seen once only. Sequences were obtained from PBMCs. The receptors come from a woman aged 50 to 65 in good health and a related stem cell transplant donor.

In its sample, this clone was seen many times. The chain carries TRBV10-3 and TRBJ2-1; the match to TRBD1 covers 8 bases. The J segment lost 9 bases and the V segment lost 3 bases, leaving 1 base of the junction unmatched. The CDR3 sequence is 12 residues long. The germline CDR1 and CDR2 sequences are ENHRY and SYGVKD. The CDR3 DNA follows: TGTGCCATCAGTGACACAGGGGGTGAGCAGTTCTTC. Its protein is CAISDTGGEQFF.

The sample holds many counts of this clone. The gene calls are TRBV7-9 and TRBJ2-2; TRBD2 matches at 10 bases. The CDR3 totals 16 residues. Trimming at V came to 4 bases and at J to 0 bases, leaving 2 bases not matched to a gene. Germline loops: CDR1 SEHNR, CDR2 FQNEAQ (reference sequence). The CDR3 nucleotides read TGTGCCAGCAGCTCAGCGGGGGGGTCGAACACCGGGGAGCTGTTTTTT. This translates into CASSSAGGSNTGELFF. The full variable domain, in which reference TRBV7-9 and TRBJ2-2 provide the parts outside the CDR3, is DTGVSQNPRHKITKRGQNVTFRCDPISEHNRLYWYRQTLGQGPEFLTYFQNEAQLEKSRLLSDRFSAERPKGSFSTLEIQRTEQGDSAMYLCASSSAGGSNTGELFFGEGSRLTVL.

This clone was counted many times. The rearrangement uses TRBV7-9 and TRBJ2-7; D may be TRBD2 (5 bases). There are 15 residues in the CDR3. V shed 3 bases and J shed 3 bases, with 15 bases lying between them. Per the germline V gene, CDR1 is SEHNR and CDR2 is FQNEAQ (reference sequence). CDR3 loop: CASSFGLGPLYEQYF. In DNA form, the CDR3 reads TGTGCCAGCAGCTTCGGACTCGGTCCCCTCTACGAGCAGTACTTC. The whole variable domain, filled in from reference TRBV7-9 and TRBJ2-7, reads DTGVSQNPRHKITKRGQNVTFRCDPISEHNRLYWYRQTLGQGPEFLTYFQNEAQLEKSRLLSDRFSAERPKGSFSTLEIQRTEQGDSAMYLCASSFGLGPLYEQYFGPGTRLTVT.

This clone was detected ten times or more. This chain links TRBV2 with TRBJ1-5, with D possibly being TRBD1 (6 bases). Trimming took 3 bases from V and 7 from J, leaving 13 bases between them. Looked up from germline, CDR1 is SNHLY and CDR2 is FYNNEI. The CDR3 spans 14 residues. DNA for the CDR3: TGTGCCAGCAGTGACCAGGGGTGGGTACAGCCCCAGCATTTT. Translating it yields CASSDQGWVQPQHF.

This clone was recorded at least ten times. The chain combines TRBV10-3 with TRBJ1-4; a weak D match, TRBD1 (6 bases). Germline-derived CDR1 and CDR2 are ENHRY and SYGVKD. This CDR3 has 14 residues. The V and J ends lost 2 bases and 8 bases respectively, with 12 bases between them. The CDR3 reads CAISERGAGEKLFF. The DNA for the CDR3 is TGTGCCATCAGTGAGCGGGGGGCCGGGGAAAAACTGTTTTTT.

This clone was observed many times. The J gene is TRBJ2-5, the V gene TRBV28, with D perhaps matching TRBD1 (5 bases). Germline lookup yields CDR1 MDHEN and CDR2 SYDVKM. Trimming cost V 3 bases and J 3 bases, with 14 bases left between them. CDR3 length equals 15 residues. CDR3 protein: CASSFYSLTEETQYF. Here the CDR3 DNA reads TGTGCCAGCAGTTTTTACTCTTTGACAGAAGAGACCCAGTACTTC.